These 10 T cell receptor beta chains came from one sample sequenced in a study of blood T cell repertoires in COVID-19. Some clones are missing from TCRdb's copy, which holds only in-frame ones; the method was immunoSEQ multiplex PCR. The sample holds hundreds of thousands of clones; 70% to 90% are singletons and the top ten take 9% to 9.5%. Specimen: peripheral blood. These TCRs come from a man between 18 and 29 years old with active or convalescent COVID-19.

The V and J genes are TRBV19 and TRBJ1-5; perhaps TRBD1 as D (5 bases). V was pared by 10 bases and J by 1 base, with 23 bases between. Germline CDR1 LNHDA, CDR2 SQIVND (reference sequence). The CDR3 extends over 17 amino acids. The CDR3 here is CATYGGWRSSSNQPQHF. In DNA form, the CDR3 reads TGTGCCACATACGGGGGTTGGAGGTCGTCGAGCAATCAGCCCCAGCATTTT.

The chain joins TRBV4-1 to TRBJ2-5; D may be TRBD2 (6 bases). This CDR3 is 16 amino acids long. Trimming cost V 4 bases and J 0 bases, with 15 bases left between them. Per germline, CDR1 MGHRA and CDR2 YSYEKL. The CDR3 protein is CASSPRGGLYQETQYF. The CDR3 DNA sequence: TGCGCCAGCAGCCCACGTGGGGGGTTGTACCAAGAGACCCAGTACTTC.

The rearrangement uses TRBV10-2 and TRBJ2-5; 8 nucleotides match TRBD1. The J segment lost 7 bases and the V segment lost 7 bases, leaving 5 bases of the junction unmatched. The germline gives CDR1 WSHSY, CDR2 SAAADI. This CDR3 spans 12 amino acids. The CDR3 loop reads CASIETGATQYF. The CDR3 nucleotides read TGCGCCAGCATAGAGACAGGGGCGACCCAGTACTTC.

The CDR3 loop reads CASSYSSAGLVHF. Written as DNA, the CDR3 is TGTGCCAGCAGTTACTCGAGCGCGGGTTTAGTCCACTTT. The chain recombines TRBV6-5 with TRBJ1-6; D call uncertain. Trimming shortened V by 0 bases and J by 17 bases, and 14 bases separated the two germline ends. Germline V gives CDR1 MNHEY, CDR2 SVGAGI. This CDR3 comprises 13 residues.

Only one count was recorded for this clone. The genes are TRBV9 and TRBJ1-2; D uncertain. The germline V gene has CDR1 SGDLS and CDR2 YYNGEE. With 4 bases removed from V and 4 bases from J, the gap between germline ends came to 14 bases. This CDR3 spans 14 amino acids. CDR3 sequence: CASSPSSQVYGYTF. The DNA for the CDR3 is TGTGCCAGCAGCCCCAGTTCCCAGGTCTATGGCTACACCTTC.

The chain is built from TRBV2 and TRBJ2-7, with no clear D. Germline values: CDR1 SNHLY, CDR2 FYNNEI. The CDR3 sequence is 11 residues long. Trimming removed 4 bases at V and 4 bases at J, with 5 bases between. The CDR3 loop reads CASSVDYEQYF. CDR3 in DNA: TGTGCCAGCAGTGTAGATTACGAGCAGTACTTC.

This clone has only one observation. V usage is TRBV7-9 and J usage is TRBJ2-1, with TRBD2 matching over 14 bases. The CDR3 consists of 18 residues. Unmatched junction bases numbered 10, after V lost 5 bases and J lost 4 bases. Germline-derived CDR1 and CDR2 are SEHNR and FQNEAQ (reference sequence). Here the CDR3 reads CASSKLPGLAGAYNEQFF. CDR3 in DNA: TGTGCCAGCAGCAAACTCCCGGGACTAGCGGGGGCATACAATGAGCAGTTCTTC.

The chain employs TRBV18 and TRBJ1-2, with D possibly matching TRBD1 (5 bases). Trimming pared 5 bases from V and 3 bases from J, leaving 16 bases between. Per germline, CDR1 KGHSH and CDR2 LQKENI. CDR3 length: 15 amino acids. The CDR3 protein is CASSESTGPYYGYTF. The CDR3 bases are TGTGCCAGCTCAGAATCTACAGGACCCTACTATGGCTACACCTTC.

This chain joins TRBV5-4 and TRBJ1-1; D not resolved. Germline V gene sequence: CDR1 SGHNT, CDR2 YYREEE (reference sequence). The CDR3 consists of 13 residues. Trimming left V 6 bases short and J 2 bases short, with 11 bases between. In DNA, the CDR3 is TGTGCCAGCAAGGAGGATCCAAACACTGAAGCTTTCTTT. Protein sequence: CASKEDPNTEAFF.

The CDR3, as DNA: TGCGCCAGCAGTCCTGGAGGCCAAGAGACCCAGTACTTC. Amino acids: CASSPGGQETQYF. The chain carries TRBV10-2 and TRBJ2-5; D is possibly TRBD2 (5 bases). The CDR3 contains 13 residues. Germline CDR1 reads WSHSY; CDR2 reads SAAADI. V was trimmed by 5 bases and J by 1 base, leaving 8 bases between them.